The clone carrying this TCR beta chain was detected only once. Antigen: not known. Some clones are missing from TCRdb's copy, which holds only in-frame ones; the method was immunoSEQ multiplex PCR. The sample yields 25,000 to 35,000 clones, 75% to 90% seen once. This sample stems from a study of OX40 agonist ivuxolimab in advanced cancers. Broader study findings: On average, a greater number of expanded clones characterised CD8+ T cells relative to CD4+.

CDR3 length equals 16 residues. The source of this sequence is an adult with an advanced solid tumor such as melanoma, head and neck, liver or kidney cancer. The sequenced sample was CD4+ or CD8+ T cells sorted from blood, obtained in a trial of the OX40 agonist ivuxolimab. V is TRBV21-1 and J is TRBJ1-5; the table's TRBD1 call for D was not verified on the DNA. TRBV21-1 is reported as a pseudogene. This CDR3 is CASRPDRGGCNQPQHF. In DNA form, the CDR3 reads TGTGCCAGCAGACCTGACAGGGGAGGATGCAATCAGCCCCAGCATTTT.